This T cell receptor beta chain is from a study of T cells after yellow fever vaccination. TCRdb re-called the 5' RACE reads through MiXCR, storing one row per CDR3 protein. The data show approximately 510,000 distinct CDR3 sequences, 20% to 25% seen once. V lost 2 bases, J lost 4 bases, and 10 bases lay in between. From germline, CDR1 is MNHNS and CDR2 SASEGT. This CDR3 has 14 amino acids. The receptor was isolated from a man between 18 and 35 years old who received the YFV17D yellow fever vaccine. The chain couples TRBV6-1 to TRBJ2-3, with D maybe TRBD1 (5 bases). The starting material was PBMCs, obtained less than 25 days after the first yellow fever vaccination. For the CDR3, the DNA is TGTGCCAGCAGTGAACAGGCAGGGCCAGATACGCAGTATTTT. This encodes CASSEQAGPDTQYF.